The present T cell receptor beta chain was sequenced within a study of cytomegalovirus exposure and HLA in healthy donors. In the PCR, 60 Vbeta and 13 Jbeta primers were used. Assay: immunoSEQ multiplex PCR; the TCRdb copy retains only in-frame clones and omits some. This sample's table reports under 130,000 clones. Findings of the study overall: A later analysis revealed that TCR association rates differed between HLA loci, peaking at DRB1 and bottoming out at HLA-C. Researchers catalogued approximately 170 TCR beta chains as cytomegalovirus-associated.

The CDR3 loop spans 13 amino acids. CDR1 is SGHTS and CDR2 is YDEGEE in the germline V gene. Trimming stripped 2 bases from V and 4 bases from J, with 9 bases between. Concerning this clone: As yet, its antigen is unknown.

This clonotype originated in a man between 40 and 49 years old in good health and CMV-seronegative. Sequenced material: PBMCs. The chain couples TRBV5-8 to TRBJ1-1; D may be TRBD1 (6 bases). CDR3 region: CASSFQGFTEAFF. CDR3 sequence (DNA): TGTGCCAGCAGCTTTCAGGGGTTCACTGAAGCTTTCTTT.